This TCR beta chain originates from a study of blood T cell repertoires in COVID-19. Using immunoSEQ multiplex PCR, the repertoire was profiled, and TCRdb retains in-frame clones only, with some absent. The repertoire holds about 150,000 clones, with just over 85% as singletons. The CDR3 runs to 13 residues. Per germline, CDR1 LNHDA and CDR2 SQIVND (reference sequence). The V and J ends lost 1 base and 5 bases respectively, with 8 bases between them. Turning to this clone: This specimen includes other DNA sequences encoding the same CDR3.

The sequence came from a man between 65 and 85 years old with acute or convalescent COVID-19. Input material: peripheral blood. The rearrangement joins TRBV19 to TRBJ2-5, with D tentatively TRBD2 (5 bases). CDR3 bases: TGTGCCAGTAGTATAGGAGGGCGGGAGACCCAGTACTTC. Protein sequence: CASSIGGRETQYF.